What follows are 9 T cell receptor beta chains derived from one specimen sequenced in a study of T cells after yellow fever vaccination. TCRdb fed the 5' RACE reads into MiXCR, producing one record per CDR3 protein. The sample includes some 350,000 distinct CDR3 sequences, about 4% of them seen just once. The sample here was PBMCs, taken 5 days after the yellow fever booster vaccination. These receptors were collected from a young man who received the YFV17D yellow fever vaccine.

This chain links TRBV5-1 with TRBJ2-4; TRBD1 aligns across 8 bases. The V gene end was trimmed by 0 bases and the J gene end by 6 bases; junction bases not matched to a gene: 2. This CDR3 is 14 amino acids long. Germline V gene lookup returns CDR1 SGHRS and CDR2 YFSETQ. The DNA of the CDR3 is TGCGCCAGCAGCTTGGGACAGGGGCGAAACATTCAGTACTTC. This sequence encodes CASSLGQGRNIQYF.

The chain recombines TRBV4-3 with TRBJ2-5; TRBD1 matches at 9 bases. The CDR3 sequence is 13 residues long. The V segment lost 3 bases and the J segment 7 bases; nucleotides outside the gene matches: 3. Germline V CDR1 and CDR2: LGHNA, YSLEER. DNA of the CDR3: TGCGCCAGCAGCCAGGACAGGGGCGGGACCCAGTACTTC. Residues: CASSQDRGGTQYF.

The chain recombines TRBV28 with TRBJ2-7, with a weak D call TRBD2 (6 bases). V was pared by 3 bases and J by 4 bases, with 16 bases between. Germline loops: CDR1 MDHEN, CDR2 SYDVKM. This CDR3 contains 15 residues. For the CDR3, the DNA is TGTGCCAGCAGTTTGGGGACTTCCACCCTTTACGAGCAGTACGTC. Residues: CASSLGTSTLYEQYV.

This clonotype was picked up many times. The gene calls are TRBV10-3 and TRBJ2-7; the D gene is possibly TRBD1 (5 bases). Germline V gene lookup returns CDR1 ENHRY and CDR2 SYGVKD. Trimming removed 4 bases at V and 3 bases at J, with 19 bases between. The CDR3 is 16 residues long. CDR3 loop: CAISVPPLTVNYEQYF. CDR3 nucleotides: TGTGCCATCAGTGTACCCCCGCTGACAGTCAACTACGAGCAGTACTTC.

The chain uses TRBV7-2 and TRBJ2-5, with TRBD1 matching over 9 bases. V lost 3 bases to trimming and J lost 4 bases; unmatched junction nucleotides: 3. This CDR3 spans 14 amino acids. Germline-derived CDR1 and CDR2 are SGHTA and FQGNSA. In DNA, the CDR3 is TGTGCCAGCAGCTTTACAGGGGGCGCAGAGACCCAGTACTTC. The encoded protein is CASSFTGGAETQYF.

This clonotype came up many times. The chain has TRBV5-1 and TRBJ2-5; D may be TRBD1 or TRBD2 (5 bases each). The germline V gene has CDR1 SGHRS and CDR2 YFSETQ. The CDR3 consists of 13 residues. V was trimmed by 4 bases and J by 4 bases, leaving 11 bases between them. The CDR3 loop is CASSDQRGETQYF. CDR3 bases: TGCGCCAGCAGCGATCAGAGGGGAGAGACCCAGTACTTC.

The rearrangement joins TRBV7-9 to TRBJ2-7; 8 positions match TRBD1. CDR1 and CDR2 (germline): SEHNR, FQNEAQ (reference sequence). Trimming at V came to 5 bases and at J to 7 bases, leaving 16 bases not matched to a gene. The CDR3 length is 16 residues. DNA of the CDR3: TGTGCCAGCAGCCTGATAGGACAGGGACCTACCGGAGAGCAGTACGTC. Translated, it gives CASSLIGQGPTGEQYV.

In DNA, the CDR3 is TGTGCCACCAGCAGAGATGGGCAGGGTAGAGATACGCAGTATTTT. Amino acid sequence: CATSRDGQGRDTQYF. The rearrangement joins TRBV15 to TRBJ2-3; D is perhaps TRBD1 (5 bases). The CDR3 consists of 15 residues. V shed 0 bases and J shed 5 bases, with 12 bases lying between them. CDR1 and CDR2 (germline): LNHNV, YYDKDF (reference sequence).

The rearrangement uses TRBV20-1 and TRBJ2-7; 7 nucleotides match TRBD2. The V and J ends lost 0 bases and 7 bases, in that order; junction bases with no gene match: 9. The germline V gene has CDR1 DFQATT and CDR2 SNEGSKA (reference sequence). CDR3 length: 14 amino acids. CDR3 DNA: TGCAGTGCTAGAGATACAGCGGGGATTGGTGAGCAGTACGTC. This codes for CSARDTAGIGEQYV.